One sample yielded the 26 T cell receptor beta chains listed below, sequenced in a study of control samples from healthy donors and cancer patients. Assay: immunoSEQ multiplex PCR; the TCRdb copy retains only in-frame clones and omits some. The sample contains roughly 24,000 clones, around 83% of which appear only once. Sequencing input: PBMCs. Every receptor here comes from a man between 60 and 75 years old with colorectal cancer.

The chain links TRBV4-1 to TRBJ2-7, with 8 positions matching TRBD1. With 1 base clipped from V and 2 bases from J, the junction kept 10 bases outside the gene matches. The CDR3 consists of 17 residues. Germline V gene lookup returns CDR1 MGHRA and CDR2 YSYEKL. For the CDR3, the DNA is TGCGCCAGCAGCCAAGTATCTTCCAGGGGGCGACCCTACGAGCAGTACGTC. This codes for CASSQVSSRGRPYEQYV.

The chain uses TRBV6-5 and TRBJ2-2; possibly TRBD2 for D (5 bases). Trimming took 5 bases from V and 5 from J, leaving 15 bases between them. The CDR3 is made up of 15 amino acids. Germline V gene lookup returns CDR1 MNHEY and CDR2 SVGAGI. CDR3 sequence: CASSRPGVGTGELFF. In nucleotides, the CDR3 is TGTGCCAGCAGTAGACCCGGGGTGGGTACCGGGGAGCTGTTTTTT.

This clone was detected a few times. The chain is built from TRBV6-6 and TRBJ1-2; a possible D gene is TRBD1 (6 bases). The V end lost 6 bases, the J end lost 5 bases, and 16 bases lay between the germline ends. The CDR3 sequence is 14 residues long. The germline V gene encodes CDR1 MNHNY and CDR2 SVGAGI (reference sequence). The CDR3 spells CASRPDRLGYGYTF. CDR3 DNA sequence: TGTGCCAGCAGACCCGACAGGTTAGGGTATGGCTACACCTTC.

The count of this clone is one. This chain joins TRBV6-1 and TRBJ2-3, with D possibly called TRBD1 or TRBD2 (6 bases each). CDR3 length equals 15 residues. Trimming took 3 bases from V and 2 from J, leaving 12 bases between them. From germline, CDR1 is MNHNS and CDR2 SASEGT. CDR3 DNA sequence: TGTGCCAGCAGTGACGGAGGGGGGTACACAGATACGCAGTATTTT. It codes for CASSDGGGYTDTQYF.

The V gene is TRBV5-1, the J gene TRBJ2-3, with 10 bases matching TRBD2. Per the germline V gene, CDR1 is SGHRS and CDR2 is YFSETQ. The CDR3 spans 15 residues. The J segment lost 2 bases and the V segment lost 5 bases, leaving 5 bases of the junction unmatched. The CDR3 sequence is CASSLSGGATDTQYF. The CDR3 DNA reads as TGCGCCAGCAGTCTAAGCGGGGGGGCCACAGATACGCAGTATTTT. The entire variable domain, with the rest obtained from reference TRBV5-1 and TRBJ2-3, is as follows: KAGVTQTPRYLIKTRGQQVTLSCSPISGHRSVSWYQQTPGQGLQFLFEYFSETQRNKGNFPGRFSGRQFSNSRSEMNVSTLELGDSALYLCASSLSGGATDTQYFGPGTRLTVL.

This clone showed up just once. This sequence joins TRBV29-1 and TRBJ2-3; the D gene is possibly TRBD1 (6 bases). The CDR3 is made up of 13 amino acids. Trimming shortened V by 7 bases and J by 2 bases, and 13 bases separated the two germline ends. The germline gives CDR1 SQVTM, CDR2 ANQGSEA. Here the CDR3 reads CSANRDITDTQYF. The CDR3 region has the DNA TGCAGCGCCAACAGGGATATCACAGATACGCAGTATTTT.

This chain uses TRBV6-6 with TRBJ1-6, with TRBD1 as a possible D gene (5 bases). Trimming removed 8 bases at V and 7 bases at J, with 6 bases between. CDR1 MNHNY and CDR2 SVGAGI come from the germline V gene (reference sequence). This CDR3 comprises 11 residues. The CDR3 loop is CASEGNSPLHF. The CDR3 DNA reads TGTGCCAGCGAGGGGAATTCACCCCTCCACTTT.

The V call is TRBV7-6, the J call TRBJ2-5; TRBD1 might be the D (7 bases). CDR3 length: 14 amino acids. CDR1 is SGHVS and CDR2 is FNYEAQ in the germline V gene. Trimming cost V 4 bases and J 3 bases, with 12 bases left between them. The CDR3 region has the DNA TGTGCCAGCAGCTGGCGGGACAGCAAAGAGACCCAGTACTTC. Its translation is CASSWRDSKETQYF.

The gene calls are TRBV12-5 and TRBJ1-3; TRBD1 matches at 9 bases. The ends lost 3 bases at V and 0 bases at J; junction bases unmatched: 6. CDR3 length: 17 residues. CDR1 and CDR2 (germline): LGHNT, FRNRAP. The CDR3 DNA reads TGTGCTAGTGGTTTCCCACAGGGGGCCTTCTCTGGAAACACCATATATTTT. It codes for CASGFPQGAFSGNTIYF.

V usage is TRBV3-1 (or the pseudogene TRBV3-2) and J usage is TRBJ1-1; no clear D gene. Looked up from germline, CDR1 is LGHDT and CDR2 is YNNKEL (reference sequence). The V end lost 1 base, the J end lost 9 bases, and 9 bases lay between the germline ends. CDR3 size: 12 residues. The CDR3: CASSQVPGQAFF. The CDR3 DNA follows: TGTGCCAGCAGCCAAGTACCCGGACAAGCTTTCTTT.

This sequence joins TRBV7-9 and TRBJ2-3; perhaps TRBD2 as D (5 bases). Trimming cost V 1 base and J 4 bases, with 9 bases left between them. Germline V gene lookup returns CDR1 SEHNR and CDR2 FQNEAQ (reference sequence). The CDR3 has 14 residues. DNA for the CDR3: TGTGCCAGCAGCTTAGAACGAGGGCCAGATACGCAGTATTTT. Translation: CASSLERGPDTQYF.

The chain uses TRBV7-6 and TRBJ1-5; no clear D gene. CDR3 length: 14 amino acids. V lost 5 bases and J lost 9, with 17 bases in between. The germline gives CDR1 SGHVS, CDR2 FNYEAQ. CDR3 sequence: CASSPEGAVRPQHF. The DNA for the CDR3 is TGTGCCAGCAGCCCGGAAGGAGCCGTGAGGCCCCAGCATTTT.

This chain connects TRBV11-2 to TRBJ2-3; 8 bases align to TRBD2. There are 16 residues in the CDR3. Unmatched junction bases numbered 5, after V lost 1 base and J lost 2 bases. Looked up from germline, CDR1 is SGHAT and CDR2 is FQNNGV. CDR3 protein: CASSLGGSGATDTQYF. CDR3 nucleotide sequence: TGTGCCAGCAGCTTAGGGGGTAGCGGGGCCACAGATACGCAGTATTTT.

In DNA form, the CDR3 reads TGTGCCAGCAGCGCGGGGACAGGGCCCCCGAACACTGAAGCTTTCTTT. Protein product: CASSAGTGPPNTEAFF. J is TRBJ1-1 and V is TRBV9; 9 bases align to TRBD1. The ends lost 3 bases at V and 1 base at J; junction bases unmatched: 7. CDR3 size: 16 residues. Germline-derived CDR1 and CDR2 are SGDLS and YYNGEE.

V usage is TRBV6-2 or TRBV6-3 and J usage is TRBJ2-7; D possibly corresponds to TRBD2 (6 bases). CDR3 length: 12 residues. V lost 5 bases to trimming and J lost 3 bases, with 8 bases between them. Per the germline V gene, CDR1 is MNHEY and CDR2 is SVGEGT. In DNA, the CDR3 is TGTGCCAGCAGTCGCGGGATCTACGAGCAGTACGTC. Its translation: CASSRGIYEQYV.

This chain uses TRBV6-6 with TRBJ1-2; 8 bases agree with TRBD1. In germline, CDR1 is MNHNY, CDR2 SVGAGI (reference sequence). This CDR3 has 14 residues. V trimming: 7 bases; J trimming: 7 bases; junction bases outside the gene matches: 11. This CDR3 reads CASTLLQGAGGYTF. The CDR3 nucleotides are TGTGCCAGCACTTTACTCCAGGGGGCAGGTGGCTACACCTTC.

The chain recombines TRBV2 with TRBJ1-2, with TRBD1 matching over 8 bases. Per germline, CDR1 SNHLY and CDR2 FYNNEI. Unmatched junction bases numbered 7, after V lost 6 bases and J lost 4 bases. There are 14 residues in the CDR3. The CDR3 DNA reads TGTGCCAGCAGGGACAGGGCGGCGACCTATGGCTACACCTTC. Translating it yields CASRDRAATYGYTF.

This chain joins TRBV5-1 and TRBJ2-5; unclear D gene. This CDR3 contains 13 residues. Germline V gene sequence: CDR1 SGHRS, CDR2 YFSETQ. Trimming took 0 bases from V and 2 from J, leaving 5 bases between them. CDR3 residues: CASSLEGQETQYF. In DNA, the CDR3 is TGCGCCAGCAGCTTGGAGGGACAAGAGACCCAGTACTTC.

V and J are TRBV5-6 and TRBJ2-7; 8 bases are a match to TRBD1. V shed 4 bases, J shed 1 base, and the junction held 4 bases outside the gene matches. CDR1 and CDR2 from the germline V gene are SGHDT and YYEEEE. This CDR3 comprises 14 residues. CDR3 coding DNA: TGTGCCAGCAGCCCAAGACAGGGGTCCTACGAGCAGTACTTC. This codes for CASSPRQGSYEQYF.

The chain recombines TRBV19 with TRBJ2-1, with TRBD2 matching over 13 bases. Trimming took 0 bases from V and 4 from J; bases not matched to a gene: 15. The germline CDR1 and CDR2 sequences are LNHDA and SQIVND (reference sequence). CDR3 length: 21 residues. CDR3 sequence reads: CASSIDNWRRGTSGVYNEQFF. In DNA form, the CDR3 reads TGTGCCAGTAGTATAGATAACTGGAGAAGGGGGACTAGCGGGGTTTACAATGAGCAGTTCTTC.

The chain combines TRBV6-1 with TRBJ1-2, with unresolved D. V dropped 1 base and J dropped 5 bases, with 11 bases sitting between them. Looked up from germline, CDR1 is MNHNS and CDR2 is SASEGT. The CDR3 spans 14 residues. CDR3 nucleotide sequence: TGTGCCAGCAGTGAAGGGGGAAACCTTTATGGCTACACCTTC. Its translation is CASSEGGNLYGYTF.

V gene TRBV4-2 combines with J gene TRBJ2-6; possibly TRBD2 for D (7 bases). The length of the CDR3 is 21 residues. Looked up from germline, CDR1 is LGHNA and CDR2 is YNFKEQ. V was shortened by 0 bases and J by 1 base, with 22 bases between the two germline ends. The CDR3 loop is CASSQEGRGNRDRSGANVLTF. DNA of the CDR3: TGTGCCAGCAGCCAAGAAGGGCGGGGGAACAGGGATCGGTCTGGGGCCAACGTCCTGACTTTC.

The chain combines TRBV2 with TRBJ1-6, with D possibly TRBD1 on 5 matching bases. Germline CDR1 and CDR2: SNHLY and FYNNEI. Trimming removed 7 bases at V and 7 bases at J, with 17 bases between. The CDR3 has 15 amino acids. In nucleotides, the CDR3 is TGTGCCAGCACCGCGGACTTGGGGACCAATTCACCCCTCCACTTT. Its translation is CASTADLGTNSPLHF. Filled out from reference TRBV2 and TRBJ1-6, the complete variable domain reads EPEVTQTPSHQVTQMGQEVILRCVPISNHLYFYWYRQILGQKVEFLVSFYNNEISEKSEIFDDQFSVERPDGSNFTLKIRSTKLEDSAMYFCASTADLGTNSPLHFGNGTRLTVT.

Here the CDR3 reads CATTPTLNTGELFF. CDR3 in DNA: TGTGCCACCACTCCTACCCTCAACACCGGGGAGCTGTTTTTT. V and J are TRBV15 and TRBJ2-2; D unresolved. V was clipped by 7 bases and J by 2 bases, with 11 bases between them. Germline V gene data show CDR1 as LNHNV and CDR2 as YYDKDF (reference sequence). This CDR3 comprises 14 residues.

This chain connects TRBV6-1 to TRBJ2-1, with D unclear. Germline V gives CDR1 MNHNS, CDR2 SASEGT. This CDR3 comprises 12 residues. Trimming pared 3 bases from V and 6 bases from J, leaving 6 bases between. CDR3: CASSDTSNEQFF. CDR3 nucleotide sequence: TGTGCCAGCAGTGATACCTCCAATGAGCAGTTCTTC.

V gene TRBV30 combines with J gene TRBJ1-4; 7 bases agree with TRBD1. This CDR3 has 12 residues. V gave up 7 bases and J gave up 8 bases; unmatched junction bases: 7. CDR1 GTSNPN and CDR2 SVGIG come from the germline V gene (reference sequence). The chain's CDR3 is CASDRLGEKLFF. The CDR3 DNA reads as TGTGCCTCGGACAGGCTTGGGGAAAAACTGTTTTTT.